The sequence of this T cell receptor (beta chain) was determined in a study of T cell repertoires in cytomegalovirus infection. About the study: It was the public TCR beta signatures that indicated both CMV infection and matching HLA type.

The CDR3 is 12 residues long. Germline values: CDR1 SGHAT, CDR2 FQNNGV. The germline V and J ends were trimmed by 3 bases and 7 bases, with 9 bases remaining between them. In this sample, this clonotype turned up many times. What it binds is not known. Study conclusions and caveats: HLA-C-restricted CMV clonotypes gave the most frequent clonotype in two of eight donors. The cumulative frequency of public TCR beta families distinguished individuals who carried CMV together with the relevant HLA.

TCRdb fed the reads into MiXCR, producing one record per CDR3 protein. In the table there are 80,000 to 130,000 distinct CDR3 sequences, 20% to 30% of which are singletons. The chain couples TRBV11-2 to TRBJ1-2; D gene uncertain. Sequencing was carried out using CD8+ T cells from PBMCs. The TCR sequence derives from a human donor in good health (CMV status not recorded). Some clones in this sample may be carry-over from other donors' samples. CDR3 in amino acids: CASSFLEGGYTF. For the CDR3, the DNA is TGTGCCAGCAGCTTTCTGGAGGGTGGCTACACCTTC. Full variable domain (outside the CDR3, taken from reference TRBV11-2 and TRBJ1-2): EAGVAQSPRYKIIEKRQSVAFWCNPISGHATLYWYQQILGQGPKLLIQFQNNGVVDDSQLPKDRFSAERLKGVDSTLKIQPAKLEDSAVYLCASSFLEGGYTFGSGTRLTVV.